The entry that follows covers one TCR beta chain sequence. The antigen is not known. The data were produced by immunoSEQ multiplex PCR, yet TCRdb's version contains in-frame clones alone and is incomplete. The data hold fewer than 100,000 clones, with around nine tenths observed a single time. The data derive from a study of OX40 agonist ivuxolimab in advanced cancers. Study as a whole: An agonistic anti-OX40 (CD134) antibody, ivuxolimab, was used to treat the patients. Antecedent anti-PD-1, anti-PD-L1 or anti-CTLA-4 therapy was permissible, with about 39% having received some.

Overall study results and limits: Researchers report that CD8+ T cells had, on average, more expanded clones than CD4+.

Blood draws occurred at baseline, cycle 4 day 1, and cycle 7 day 1. The receptor's source is an adult with an advanced solid tumor such as melanoma, head and neck, liver or kidney cancer. Sequenced material: CD4+ or CD8+ T cells sorted from blood, taken in a trial of the OX40 agonist ivuxolimab.

As DNA, the CDR3 is TGTGCCAGCAGCTTCCCCCAAGAGACCCAGTACTTC. The encoded protein is CASSFPQETQYF. This chain links TRBV7-6 with TRBJ2-5; no definite D call. In germline, CDR1 is SGHVS, CDR2 FNYEAQ. The CDR3 runs 12 residues. Trimming removed 3 bases at V and 1 base at J, with 3 bases between.